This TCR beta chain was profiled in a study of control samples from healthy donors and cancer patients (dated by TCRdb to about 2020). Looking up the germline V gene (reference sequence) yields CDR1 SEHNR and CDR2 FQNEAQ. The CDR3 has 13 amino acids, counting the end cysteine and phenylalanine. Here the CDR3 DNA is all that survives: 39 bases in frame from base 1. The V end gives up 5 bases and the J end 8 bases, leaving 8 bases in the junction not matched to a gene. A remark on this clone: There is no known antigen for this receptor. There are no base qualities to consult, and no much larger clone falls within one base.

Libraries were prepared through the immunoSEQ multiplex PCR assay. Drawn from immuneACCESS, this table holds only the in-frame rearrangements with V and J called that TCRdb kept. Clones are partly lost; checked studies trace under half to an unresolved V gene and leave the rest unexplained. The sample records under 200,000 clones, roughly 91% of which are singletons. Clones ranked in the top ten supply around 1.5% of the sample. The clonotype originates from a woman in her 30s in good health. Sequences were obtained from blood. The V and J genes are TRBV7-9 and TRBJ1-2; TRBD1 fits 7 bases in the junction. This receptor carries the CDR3 CASSPTGIEGYTF. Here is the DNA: TGTGCCAGCAGCCCGACAGGGATTGAAGGCTACACCTTC. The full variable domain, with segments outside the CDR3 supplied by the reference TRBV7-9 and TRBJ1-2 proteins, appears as DTGVSQNPRHKITKRGQNVTFRCDPISEHNRLYWYRQTLGQGPEFLTYFQNEAQLEKSRLLSDRFSAERPKGSFSTLEIQRTEQGDSAMYLCASSPTGIEGYTFGSGTRLTVV.